The subject of this entry is one TCR beta chain. The antigen remains unidentified. CDR3 length: 14 amino acids. The V end was cut by 6 bases, the J end by 3 bases, with 14 bases between. The sample comes from a study of blood T cells in healthy people across ages. Findings and limits, study-wide: Age showed a roughly linear inverse relationship with TCR beta diversity per million T cells.

Next came a second PCR, run for about 7 to 11 cycles, which used a sample-barcoded 5' primer along with a J-beta primer mix. In TCRdb, the 5' RACE reads were re-called with MiXCR into one record per CDR3 protein. The sample contains 1.5 million to 2 million distinct CDR3 sequences, approximately 32% of which appear only once. Per individual sample, total RNA of at least 6 micrograms was extracted. The sequencing input was blood. The chain employs TRBV12-3 or TRBV12-4 and TRBJ1-1; perhaps TRBD1 as D (5 bases). The source of this sequence is a woman in her 30s in good health. This CDR3 is CASSLGDGYTEAFF. In nucleotides, the CDR3 is TGTGCCAGCAGCTTGGGGGACGGATACACTGAAGCTTTCTTT.